Presented here are 13 T cell receptor beta chains from one specimen sequenced in a study of blood T cell repertoires in COVID-19. The table came from immunoSEQ multiplex PCR; TCRdb's copy has only in-frame clones and leaves some out. The table lists 90,000 to 120,000 clones, around 88% of them singletons. The sequenced sample consisted of peripheral blood. These receptors were taken from a man in his forties or fifties with active or convalescent COVID-19.

The V gene is TRBV6-2 or TRBV6-3, the J gene TRBJ2-3, with D possibly being TRBD2 (6 bases). V gave up 5 bases and J gave up 2 bases, with 14 bases separating them. The CDR3 totals 15 residues. Germline V lookup: CDR1 MNHEY, CDR2 SVGEGT. CDR3 DNA sequence: TGTGCCAGCAGTCCCCTTACGGGAGCCACAGATACGCAGTATTTT. It is translated as CASSPLTGATDTQYF.

The chain uses TRBV11-2 and TRBJ1-1; 7 positions match TRBD1. After removal of 5 bases from V and 10 bases from J, the junction contained 10 bases not matched to a gene. Germline CDR1 SGHAT, CDR2 FQNNGV. CDR3 length: 13 amino acids. This chain's CDR3 is CASSVTGAAGAFF. CDR3 bases: TGTGCCAGCAGCGTAACAGGGGCCGCAGGAGCTTTCTTT.

This clone was detected only once. This chain connects TRBV5-1 to TRBJ2-5, with 9 bases identical to TRBD2. Per the germline V gene, CDR1 is SGHRS and CDR2 is YFSETQ. The J segment lost 2 bases and the V segment lost 4 bases, leaving 9 bases of the junction unmatched. The CDR3 contains 16 residues. CDR3 sequence (DNA): TGCGCCAGCAGCGCAGATAGCGGGAGCCTGCAAGAGACCCAGTACTTC. Translation: CASSADSGSLQETQYF.

The CDR3 loop is CASSSRTSGSSGELFF. In DNA form, the CDR3 reads TGTGCCAGCAGCTCCCGGACTAGCGGGAGTTCCGGGGAGCTGTTTTTT. The chain links TRBV7-8 to TRBJ2-2; 13 nucleotides align to TRBD2. V shed 4 bases and J 6 bases; nucleotides not matched to a gene: 5. CDR3 size: 16 residues. Germline V CDR1 and CDR2: SGHVS, FQNEAQ.

V is TRBV4-3 and J is TRBJ2-5; D might be TRBD1 (6 bases). CDR1 is LGHNA and CDR2 is YSLEER in the germline V gene. V was pared by 0 bases and J by 0 bases, with 20 bases between. CDR3 length: 19 amino acids. The chain's CDR3 is CASSQDVLPGHTYQETQYF. The CDR3 DNA sequence: TGCGCCAGCAGCCAAGATGTCCTACCGGGACACACGTACCAAGAGACCCAGTACTTC.

This clone is a singleton in its sample. The rearrangement joins TRBV19 to TRBJ1-2; D not certain. Germline V CDR1 and CDR2: LNHDA, SQIVND (reference sequence). V was cut by 6 bases and J by 1 base, with 15 bases left in between. This CDR3 is built from 15 residues. Here the CDR3 DNA reads TGTGCCAGTAGAAACCAGGTTCCCTTTAACTATGGCTACACCTTC. This gives the protein CASRNQVPFNYGYTF.

The genes are TRBV9 and TRBJ2-5; a weak D match, TRBD2 (5 bases). V lost 4 bases to trimming and J lost 0 bases, with 19 bases between them. CDR3 size: 17 residues. Per the germline V gene, CDR1 is SGDLS and CDR2 is YYNGEE. The CDR3 reads CASSPKDPSWYQETQYF. The CDR3 nucleotides read TGTGCCAGCAGCCCCAAGGACCCTAGCTGGTACCAAGAGACCCAGTACTTC.

The chain links TRBV10-3 to TRBJ1-6, with 8 bases aligning to TRBD1. The CDR3 runs 12 residues. The trim removed 11 bases at V and 8 bases at J, leaving 5 bases unmatched. The germline V gene encodes CDR1 ENHRY and CDR2 SYGVKD. The CDR3 reads CAAGTGDSPLHF. The CDR3 region has the DNA TGTGCCGCCGGGACAGGTGATTCACCCCTCCACTTT.

The gene calls are TRBV18 and TRBJ2-5; D possibly corresponds to TRBD1 (5 bases). V lost 3 bases and J 4 bases, leaving 15 bases between the germline ends. The germline CDR1 and CDR2 sequences are KGHSH and LQKENI. The CDR3 is 15 amino acids. As DNA, the CDR3 is TGTGCCAGCTCACCGCCCAGGGTCATCGGAGAGACCCAGTACTTC. This codes for CASSPPRVIGETQYF.

The count of this clone is one. The rearrangement links TRBV29-1 to TRBJ1-5; unclear D gene. Trimming took 4 bases from V and 0 from J, leaving 10 bases between them. The CDR3 runs to 14 residues. Germline V gene data show CDR1 as SQVTM and CDR2 as ANQGSEA. CDR3 residues: CSVGNTDSNQPQHF. Written as DNA, the CDR3 is TGCAGCGTTGGTAACACCGATAGCAATCAGCCCCAGCATTTT. Based on the CDR3 plus reference TRBV29-1 and TRBJ1-5, the full variable domain is SAVISQKPSRDICQRGTSLTIQCQVDSQVTMMFWYRQQPGQSLTLIATANQGSEATYESGFVIDKFPISRPNLTFSTLTVSNMSPEDSSIYLCSVGNTDSNQPQHFGDGTRLSIL.

The chain joins TRBV4-1 to TRBJ2-3; 13 bases agree with TRBD2. The CDR3 has 17 amino acids. Germline V gene sequence: CDR1 MGHRA, CDR2 YSYEKL. V was pared by 1 base and J by 4 bases, with 5 bases of the junction left unmatched. The CDR3 bases are TGCGCCAGCAGCCAAGTCGGGACTAGCGGGACTTCAGATACGCAGTATTTT. It is translated as CASSQVGTSGTSDTQYF.

This chain links TRBV27 with TRBJ2-1; 8 bases map to TRBD1. CDR3 length: 12 residues. Germline CDR1 is MNHEY and CDR2 is SMNVEV (reference sequence). V dropped 7 bases and J dropped 6; count of bases not matched to a gene: 2. The CDR3 loop is CASTTGGNEQFF. The CDR3 DNA reads as TGTGCCAGCACCACAGGGGGCAATGAGCAGTTCTTC.

The J gene is TRBJ1-2, the V gene TRBV5-6; possibly TRBD1 for D (6 bases). From germline, CDR1 is SGHDT and CDR2 YYEEEE. Trimming took off 3 bases at V and 7 bases at J, with 7 bases between the two ends. CDR3 length: 11 residues. DNA of the CDR3: TGTGCCAGCAGCTCCAGGGGTGGCTACACCTTC. Translating it yields CASSSRGGYTF.